Listed below are T cell receptor beta chains from one sample, sequenced in a study of T cells after posttransplantation cyclophosphamide. Clones were read by immunoSEQ multiplex PCR, and TCRdb kept only the in-frame ones, dropping some. The repertoire has fewer than 60,000 clones, 94% of them found once; the top ten carry approximately 2.9%. Sequenced sample: PBMCs. The receptor source for this set is a woman aged 25 to 39 in good health and a related stem cell transplant donor. Both conserved end residues are part of each CDR3. A D gene is named only where the DNA matches it firmly. For some rows the clone size is stated as once, few or many, or as a class when expanded; others skip it.

d_call j_call clone_size v_call cdr3_nt cdr3_aa
. TRBJ1-2 . TRBV7-8 TGTGCCAGCAGCTTAGACAGGGCAATACTATATGGCTACACCTTC CASSLDRAILYGYTF
. TRBJ2-2 . TRBV19 TGTGCCAGTAGTATAATAAGCGAGGCCGGGGAGCTGTTTTTT CASSIISEAGELFF
. TRBJ1-2 . TRBV7-9 TGTGCCAGCAGCTTAGAGTTGTCAGGTGGCTATGGCTACACCTTC CASSLELSGGYGYTF
TRBD1 TRBJ2-3 . TRBV29-1 TGCAGCGTTGCGACAGGGGGGCTCGATACGCAGTATTTT CSVATGGLDTQYF
. TRBJ2-7 . TRBV13 TGTGCCAGCAGCTCACAGACAGACCCTAAAGCCTACGAGCAGTACTTC CASSSQTDPKAYEQYF
. TRBJ1-1 . TRBV19 TGTGCAGCTGGGGCAGAGCTTCTCATGAACACTGAAGCTTTCTTT CAAGAELLMNTEAFF
TRBD1 TRBJ1-2 . TRBV18 TGTGCCAGCTCACCATCCGCTAGGACAGGGGGCTGGTATGGCTACACCTTC CASSPSARTGGWYGYTF
TRBD1 TRBJ2-7 . TRBV6-6 TGTGCCAGCATAAACGGGGACAGGGGCTACGAGCAGTACTTC CASINGDRGYEQYF
TRBD1 TRBJ2-7 few TRBV27 TGTGCCAGTCGGCGGACAGGCAGCTCCTACGAGCAGTACTTC CASRRTGSSYEQYF
TRBD2 TRBJ2-5 . TRBV5-4 TGTGCCAGCAGCTTACAGCGGGGGGCTATCCAAGAGACCCAGTACTTC CASSLQRGAIQETQYF
TRBD2 TRBJ2-1 once TRBV7-7 TGTGCCAGCAGCTTAGGGGGCGGATTTACCCCTAGCGGGGGGGCAAATGAGCAGTTCTTC CASSLGGGFTPSGGANEQFF
. TRBJ1-1 . TRBV7-2 TGTGCCAGCAGCTCGGGAACCTACTCGAACACTGAAGCTTTCTTT CASSSGTYSNTEAFF
. TRBJ2-6 . TRBV18 TGTGCCAGCTCACCAACGGTCCCTGCCGGGGCCAACGTCCTGACTTTC CASSPTVPAGANVLTF
. TRBJ1-5 once TRBV19 TGTGCCAGTAGGACAGTCTCTAGCAATCAGCCCCAGCATTTT CASRTVSSNQPQHF
. TRBJ1-1 . TRBV18 TGTGCCAGCTCGCTCACAAGGGAGAGCACTGAAGCTTTCTTT CASSLTRESTEAFF
TRBD1 TRBJ2-1 . TRBV2 TGTGCCAGCAGTGCTGACAGGGGGGCCTACAATGAGCAGTTCTTC CASSADRGAYNEQFF
. TRBJ2-3 . TRBV4-3 TGCGCCAGCAGCCAGAACCCCGCGGAGCGCCGCACAGATACGCAGTATTTT CASSQNPAERRTDTQYF
TRBD1 TRBJ1-2 . TRBV5-1 TGCGCCAGCAGCCACGGCAGGGGGCGCGGTAATGGCTACACCTTC CASSHGRGRGNGYTF
. TRBJ2-7 once TRBV11-2 TGTGCCAGCAGCAACCGGTTCAGGGGATCCTACGAGCAGTACTTC CASSNRFRGSYEQYF
. TRBJ2-1 . TRBV5-1 TGCGCCAGCAGCCAGGGGTACAGGAGCTCCTACAATGAGCAGTTCTTC CASSQGYRSSYNEQFF
. TRBJ2-1 . TRBV7-9 TGTGCCAGCAGCTTAGAGGGGGGGGGCATTGTCTCCTACAATGAGCAGTTCTTC CASSLEGGGIVSYNEQFF
TRBD1 TRBJ1-2 . TRBV5-4 TGTGCCAGCAGCCAAGCCGGACAGGGTCGCGGCTACACCTTC CASSQAGQGRGYTF
. TRBJ1-3 . TRBV7-9 TGTGCCAGCAGCTTATGGCGGGAAACGGGATCTGGAAACACCATATATTTT CASSLWRETGSGNTIYF
TRBD1 TRBJ1-5 . TRBV19 TGTGCCAGTATCAGTAACAGGGGGGTTAATCAGCCCCAGCATTTT CASISNRGVNQPQHF
. TRBJ1-4 . TRBV19 TGTGCCAGTAGAGGGAGGTCTAATGAAAAACTGTTTTTT CASRGRSNEKLFF
. TRBJ2-5 . TRBV19 TGTGCCAGTAGTCTGGCTAGAAAACAAGAGACCCAGTACTTC CASSLARKQETQYF
TRBD1 TRBJ2-5 . TRBV29-1 TGCAGCGTCCCAGACAGGGGGCGTAGGGAGACCCAGTACTTC CSVPDRGRRETQYF
TRBD2 TRBJ2-3 . TRBV5-1 TGCGCCAGTAGGAGGACTAGCGGGGCTGAAGATACGCAGTATTTT CASRRTSGAEDTQYF
. TRBJ1-3 . TRBV5-1 TGCGCCAGCAGCGTCACCCCGGGAGGCCTTAGCTCTGGAAACACCATATATTTT CASSVTPGGLSSGNTIYF
. TRBJ1-3 . TRBV5-6 TGTGCCAGCAGCTACCCCTTGAGGTCTGGAAACACCATATATTTT CASSYPLRSGNTIYF
. TRBJ2-3 . TRBV11-2 TGTGCCAGCAGCCCCATCCCCCAAACGCAGTATTTT CASSPIPQTQYF
TRBD1 TRBJ1-6 . TRBV2 TGTGCCAGCAGTGGGACAGGGCGGGGATCACCCCTCCACTTT CASSGTGRGSPLHF
. TRBJ2-7 . TRBV7-2 TGTGCCAGCAGCCCGAGTAGGGGTACCTACGAGCAGTACTTC CASSPSRGTYEQYF
TRBD1 TRBJ2-7 . TRBV4-1 TGCGCCAGCAGCCAGAGGACAGGGCGAAACGAGCAGTACTTC CASSQRTGRNEQYF
TRBD1 TRBJ2-3 . TRBV5-1 TGCGCCAGCAGCTTGGTTCTCAGGGGGCCTAGCACAGATACGCAGTATTTT CASSLVLRGPSTDTQYF
. TRBJ1-1 once TRBV7-8 TGTGCCAGCAGCTTCGGGGGACTGAACACTGAAGCTTTCTTT CASSFGGLNTEAFF
TRBD1 TRBJ1-1 . TRBV5-1 TGCGCCAGCGGATGGACAGGAACCTCGAACACTGAAGCTTTCTTT CASGWTGTSNTEAFF
TRBD1 TRBJ2-7 . TRBV6-6 TGTGCCAGCAGCCCGACAGGGGGGTTCTACGAGCAGTACTTC CASSPTGGFYEQYF
TRBD1 TRBJ1-6 once TRBV5-6 TGTGCCAGCAGCTTGCGAGCAGGGGGTTCCAACTCTAATTCACCCCTCCACTTT CASSLRAGGSNSNSPLHF
. TRBJ2-1 . TRBV27 TGTGCCAGCAGTTTAACCGGGACTGATCAGTTCTTC CASSLTGTDQFF
. TRBJ2-5 . TRBV29-1 TGCAGCGTGAGACTCGGGGGCCAAGAGACCCAGTACTTC CSVRLGGQETQYF
TRBD1 TRBJ2-3 . TRBV4-3 TGCGCCAGCAGCCAAGGGTCCCCGGGACAGAGCACAGATACGCAGTATTTT CASSQGSPGQSTDTQYF
TRBD1 TRBJ1-6 . TRBV6-5 TGTGCCAGCAGGGCCGGGACAGGGGCTTCACCCCTCCACTTT CASRAGTGASPLHF
. TRBJ1-5 . TRBV5-8 TGTGCCAGCAGCTTTCCCGGACTGAATCAGCCCCAGCATTTT CASSFPGLNQPQHF
. TRBJ2-7 . TRBV15 TGTGCCACCAGCAGAGAACAGTTAGGCTCCTACGAGCAGTACTTC CATSREQLGSYEQYF